This T cell receptor (beta chain) was recorded in a study of regulatory T cells in long-lasting Graves disease. Arm-PCR of CDR3 regions and iRepertoire HTBI primers were used to build TCR beta libraries. TCRdb re-derived calls from the multiplex PCR reads in MiXCR, one entry per CDR3 protein. Of around 450,000 distinct CDR3 sequences in the sample, about 22% were seen once. Between the trimmed V and J ends, which lost 5 bases and 3 bases, there was a span of 16 bases. The CDR3 spans 15 residues. Time point in this sample: persistent/refractory GD, antithyroid drugs over 5 years with positive TRAb. The TCR library was made from RNA that had been extracted from PBMCs in TRIzol. This clonotype was seen just once. A much larger clone differs from this one at a single base, so this may be a read error. The conserved phenylalanine or tryptophan is not found at the CDR3 terminus, so this likely reflects a read error.

The chain uses TRBV12-3 or TRBV12-4 and TRBJ1-1; D perhaps matches TRBD1 (5 bases). The source material was peripheral blood mononuclear cells (PBMCs), sampled when the disease was refractory, from a patient treated with antithyroid drugs. This TCR was sampled from a female donor with Graves disease. The CDR3 is CASSPPGAGYTEAFS. The CDR3, as DNA: TGTGCCAGCAGTCCCCCCGGGGCAGGCTACACTGAAGCTTTCTCT.